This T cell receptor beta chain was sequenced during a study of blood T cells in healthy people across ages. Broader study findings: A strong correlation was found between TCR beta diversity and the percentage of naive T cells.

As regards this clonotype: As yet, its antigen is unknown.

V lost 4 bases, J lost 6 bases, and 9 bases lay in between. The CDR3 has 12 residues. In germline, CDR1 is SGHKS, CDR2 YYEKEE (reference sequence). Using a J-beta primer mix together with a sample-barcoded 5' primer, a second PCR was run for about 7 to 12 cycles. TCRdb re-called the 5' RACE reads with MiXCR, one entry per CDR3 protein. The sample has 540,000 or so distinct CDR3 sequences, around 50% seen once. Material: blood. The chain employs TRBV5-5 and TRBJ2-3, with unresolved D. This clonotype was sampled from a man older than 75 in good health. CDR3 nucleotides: TGTGCCAGCAGCGGGATGGAGGATACGCAGTATTTT. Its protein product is CASSGMEDTQYF.